The T cell receptor beta chain under discussion was sequenced for a study of T cells in Graves' hyperthyroidism and ophthalmopathy. Study-level findings and limits: Most thyroid clonotypes that were expanded above 0.001 also turned up in blood.

Template material for amplifying TCR beta CDR3 regions consisted of RNA transcripts. A first-round RT-PCR of the TCR CDR3 used the HTBI primer set. TCRdb passed the multiplex PCR reads through MiXCR, listing each CDR3 protein once. The table includes about 760,000 distinct CDR3 sequences, approximately 40% detected once. With V trimmed by 1 base and J by 4 bases, 3 bases remained unmatched. The CDR3 contains 15 residues. In germline, CDR1 is LGHNA, CDR2 YSLEER. Fresh 10 ml peripheral blood yielded PBMCs. A note on this clonotype: Its antigen is as yet unknown.

Sequences were obtained from blood. J is TRBJ2-7 and V is TRBV4-3; 11 positions match TRBD2. The origin of this receptor is a woman aged 40-49 years with Graves' hyperthyroidism. Here the CDR3 reads CASSQGASGGYEQYF. CDR3 bases: TGCGCCAGCAGCCAAGGGGCTAGCGGGGGGTACGAGCAGTACTTC.